The T cell receptor (beta chain) described here comes from a study of OX40 agonist ivuxolimab in advanced cancers. Points from the study as a whole: Clonal expansion from baseline to week 6 occurred in both CD4+ and CD8+ T cells.

This CDR3 spans 13 amino acids. Germline V lookup: CDR1 SGHRS, CDR2 YFSETQ. Trimming pared 0 bases from V and 5 bases from J, leaving 9 bases between. This table comes from immunoSEQ multiplex PCR, and its TCRdb copy is limited to in-frame clones, with some not included. Of tens of thousands of clones listed, approximately 80% are singletons. A remark on this clone: Its antigen is currently unknown.

The receptor's source is an adult with an advanced solid tumor such as melanoma, head and neck, liver or kidney cancer. The chain carries TRBV5-1 and TRBJ2-7; D perhaps matches TRBD1 (6 bases). This sample comprised CD4+ or CD8+ T cells sorted from blood, obtained in a trial of the OX40 agonist ivuxolimab. Here the CDR3 reads CASSLDQGNEQYF. In DNA form, the CDR3 reads TGCGCCAGCAGCTTGGATCAGGGGAACGAGCAGTACTTC. The full variable domain, its missing parts supplied by reference TRBV5-1 and TRBJ2-7, is KAGVTQTPRYLIKTRGQQVTLSCSPISGHRSVSWYQQTPGQGLQFLFEYFSETQRNKGNFPGRFSGRQFSNSRSEMNVSTLELGDSALYLCASSLDQGNEQYFGPGTRLTVT.